What follows are 8 T cell receptor beta chains derived from one specimen sequenced in a study of control samples from healthy donors and cancer patients. Sequenced by immunoSEQ multiplex PCR; TCRdb stores in-frame clones only, minus some. The sample consists of about 170,000 clones, around 90% of them appearing once. Material for sequencing was blood. Source of these receptors: a woman in her 40s in good health.

In its sample, this clone was seen once. The chain uses TRBV7-3 and TRBJ1-3; possible D gene TRBD1, 5 bases. This CDR3 has 17 residues. Trimming stripped 6 bases from V and 8 bases from J, with 26 bases between. Germline CDR1 and CDR2: SGHTA and FQGTGA. For the CDR3, the DNA is TGTGCCAGCAGTCTAATTCGCCAGGAACCTCTGGGGGACACCATATATTTT. This gives the protein CASSLIRQEPLGDTIYF. Based on the CDR3 plus reference TRBV7-3 and TRBJ1-3, the full variable domain is GAGVSQTPSNKVTEKGKYVELRCDPISGHTALYWYRQSLGQGPEFLIYFQGTGAADDSGLPNDRFFAVRPEGSVSTLKIQRTERGDSAVYLCASSLIRQEPLGDTIYFGEGSWLTVV.

This clone was seen only once. The CDR3: CASSLVRGPGYGYTF. In DNA, the CDR3 is TGTGCCAGCAGCTTAGTACGGGGGCCGGGCTATGGCTACACCTTC. This rearrangement joins TRBV7-9 to TRBJ1-2, with a possible D match to TRBD1 (6 bases). V was clipped by 1 base and J by 4 bases, with 13 bases between them. Germline CDR1 reads SEHNR; CDR2 reads FQNEAQ (reference sequence). This CDR3 comprises 15 residues.

This rearrangement joins TRBV18 to TRBJ2-7, with TRBD1 matching over 9 bases. CDR1 is KGHSH, CDR2 LQKENI, per germline. The CDR3 totals 15 residues. V gave up 4 bases and J gave up 3 bases; unmatched junction bases: 7. CDR3 nucleotides: TGTGCCAGCTCACGCAACGGACAGGGGCGCTACGAGCAGTACTTC. Translation gives CASSRNGQGRYEQYF.

The sample holds a few counts of this clone. This chain joins TRBV12-3 or TRBV12-4 and TRBJ1-2; no firm D call. This CDR3 spans 12 amino acids. Trimming took 11 bases from V and 4 from J, leaving 14 bases between them. The CDR3 DNA reads TGTGCCGTATCAGGCGGACTCTATGGCTACACCTTC. Its translation is CAVSGGLYGYTF.

This chain links TRBV6-5 with TRBJ2-7; 8 positions agree with TRBD2. From germline, CDR1 is MNHEY and CDR2 SVGAGI. V lost 2 bases to trimming and J lost 4 bases; unmatched junction nucleotides: 7. This CDR3 region has 15 residues. Here the CDR3 reads CASSYGRGVMYEQYF. The CDR3 DNA sequence: TGTGCCAGCAGTTACGGGCGGGGGGTTATGTACGAGCAGTACTTC.

This sequence joins TRBV6-5 and TRBJ2-1; D is unresolved. Germline-derived CDR1 and CDR2 are MNHEY and SVGAGI. Trimming took off 5 bases at V and 0 bases at J, with 11 bases between the two ends. The CDR3 totals 15 residues. The CDR3 coding sequence is TGTGCCAGCAGTCAAACAGCCGACTCCTACAATGAGCAGTTCTTC. Translation gives CASSQTADSYNEQFF.

This clone came up a few times. The chain carries TRBV6-5 and TRBJ1-3, with D maybe TRBD1 (6 bases). The germline V gene encodes CDR1 MNHEY and CDR2 SVGAGI. Trimming shortened V by 7 bases and J by 2 bases, and 15 bases separated the two germline ends. The CDR3 is 15 amino acids. This CDR3 reads CASTELTGTGNTIYF. DNA for the CDR3: TGTGCCAGCACCGAACTCACAGGGACTGGAAACACCATATATTTT.

The rearrangement links TRBV19 to TRBJ1-2; D call uncertain. Looked up from germline, CDR1 is LNHDA and CDR2 is SQIVND (reference sequence). CDR3 length: 13 residues. Between the trimmed V and J ends, which lost 7 bases and 4 bases, there was a span of 13 bases. CDR3 sequence: CASTYVSSYGYTF. In DNA, the CDR3 is TGTGCCAGTACCTATGTCAGCAGCTATGGCTACACCTTC.